This TCR beta chain comes out of a study of blood T cell repertoires in COVID-19. Whole-study context: The study drew acute and convalescent COVID-19 samples from the United States, Italy and Spain. Sources were T cells, B-cell-depleted T cells, or PBMCs; the material itself was cDNA or gDNA.

Authors' analysis steps: Amplified reference gene primers provided the basis for estimating nucleated cell counts. Clones were read by immunoSEQ multiplex PCR, and TCRdb kept only the in-frame ones, dropping some. Clone size and V and J calls were adopted from that table, with D and trimming inferred from the DNA. The table lists approximately 170,000 clones, about 86% of them singletons. Germline trimming cut 4 bases from V and 7 bases from J; bases unmatched to any gene: 7. The V gene's germline CDR1 is SGHTA and CDR2 FQGTGA. The CDR3 is 15 residues long. This receptor was taken from a man in his fifties or sixties with active or convalescent COVID-19. The chain combines TRBV7-3 with TRBJ2-1; TRBD1 agrees at 10 bases. The material sequenced was peripheral blood. This chain's CDR3 is CASSWVGTGENEQFF. The CDR3 bases are TGTGCCAGCAGCTGGGTGGGGACAGGGGAAAATGAGCAGTTCTTC.